This passage covers 32 T cell receptor beta chains from one sample sequenced in a study of blood T cell repertoires in COVID-19. Generated by immunoSEQ multiplex PCR, the TCRdb table keeps only in-frame clones and is missing some. The profile shows fewer than 65,000 clones, roughly 87% of them singletons. What was sequenced was peripheral blood. Receptors originate from a human donor with acute or convalescent COVID-19. The donor label of this sample is uncertain.

The chain has TRBV19 and TRBJ1-2; 7 bases align to TRBD1. Germline V gives CDR1 LNHDA, CDR2 SQIVND (reference sequence). V gave up 3 bases and J gave up 3 bases; unmatched junction bases: 13. The CDR3 consists of 17 residues. The DNA of the CDR3 is TGTGCCAGTAGTATGGAGAGGGGGCGCTTTTCTGACTATGGCTACACCTTC. Encoded protein: CASSMERGRFSDYGYTF.

CDR3 sequence (DNA): TGTGCCAGCAGCCAGTTCCTAGTTAATGAGCAGTTCTTC. This sequence encodes CASSQFLVNEQFF. The chain recombines TRBV14 with TRBJ2-1; D is ambiguous. Germline V gives CDR1 SGHDN, CDR2 FVKESK. This CDR3 comprises 13 residues. V dropped 3 bases and J dropped 7 bases, with 10 bases sitting between them.

The chain links TRBV19 to TRBJ1-3, with 7 bases that match TRBD1. Per the germline V gene, CDR1 is LNHDA and CDR2 is SQIVND (reference sequence). The V and J ends lost 5 bases and 0 bases, in that order; junction bases with no gene match: 10. The CDR3 spans 17 residues. The CDR3 spells CASSLGTVLSSGNTIYF. For the CDR3, the DNA is TGTGCCAGTAGTCTCGGGACAGTTCTAAGCTCTGGAAACACCATATATTTT.

The rearrangement links TRBV7-7 to TRBJ2-2, with 9 bases fitting TRBD2. CDR3 length equals 15 residues. From germline, CDR1 is SSHAT and CDR2 FNYEAQ (reference sequence). The V and J ends lost 4 bases and 4 bases, in that order; junction bases with no gene match: 4. Here the CDR3 reads CASSSGTSPTGELFF. Here the CDR3 DNA reads TGTGCCAGCAGCTCCGGGACTAGCCCCACCGGGGAGCTGTTTTTT.

This chain links TRBV29-1 with TRBJ1-2, with a possible D match to TRBD1 (5 bases). This CDR3 is built from 13 residues. The V end was cut by 7 bases, the J end by 4 bases, with 16 bases between. CDR1 is SQVTM and CDR2 is ANQGSEA in the germline V gene. The CDR3 DNA is TGCAGCGCTAGACAGTCTCTGAGCTATGGCTACACCTTC. Protein: CSARQSLSYGYTF.

The genes are TRBV25-1 and TRBJ1-2; possible D gene TRBD1, 5 bases. This CDR3 region has 18 residues. Germline CDR1 reads MGHDK; CDR2 reads SYGVNS. The V and J ends lost 5 bases and 1 base respectively, with 23 bases between them. CDR3 DNA sequence: TGTGCCAGCAGTAAAGGCCGAGACCGGGACTCCTTTAACTATGGCTACACCTTC. This translates into CASSKGRDRDSFNYGYTF.

The sample holds one count of this clone. This chain links TRBV6-1 with TRBJ1-6; no reliable D call. There are 15 residues in the CDR3. V lost 3 bases to trimming and J lost 10 bases, with 16 bases between them. Per germline, CDR1 MNHNS and CDR2 SASEGT. The CDR3 here is CASSDWTVPSSPLHF. The DNA for the CDR3 is TGTGCCAGCAGTGATTGGACCGTTCCTAGCTCACCCCTCCACTTT.

This chain joins TRBV7-8 and TRBJ2-5; D may be TRBD2 (5 bases). Looked up from germline, CDR1 is SGHVS and CDR2 is FQNEAQ. V shed 2 bases and J shed 5 bases, with 15 bases lying between them. The CDR3 has 15 residues. The CDR3 here is CASSLLIEPGETQYF. The CDR3 nucleotides read TGTGCCAGCAGCTTATTGATCGAGCCGGGGGAGACCCAGTACTTC.

The chain is built from TRBV10-3 and TRBJ2-3; 9 positions match TRBD2. Germline V gene sequence: CDR1 ENHRY, CDR2 SYGVKD. The CDR3 contains 18 residues. Trimming at V came to 5 bases and at J to 0 bases, leaving 12 bases not matched to a gene. As DNA, the CDR3 is TGTGCCATCAGTAGAAACCCAGCGGGGGGACAAAGCACAGATACGCAGTATTTT. Its translation is CAISRNPAGGQSTDTQYF.

The chain employs TRBV12-5 and TRBJ2-1, with D unresolved. With 1 base removed from V and 9 bases from J, the gap between germline ends came to 4 bases. The CDR3 contains 11 residues. Germline CDR1 reads LGHNT; CDR2 reads FRNRAP. Here the CDR3 DNA reads TGTGCTAGTGGTTTGGGAGGTGAGCAGTTCTTC. It encodes CASGLGGEQFF.

The chain has TRBV4-1 and TRBJ2-4; D call uncertain. The CDR3 spans 14 residues. Germline loops: CDR1 MGHRA, CDR2 YSYEKL. V gave up 6 bases and J gave up 3 bases, with 12 bases separating them. The chain's CDR3 is CASRSIFGKNIQYF. The CDR3 nucleotides are TGCGCCAGCAGATCGATCTTCGGCAAAAACATTCAGTACTTC.

A note on this clone: The same CDR3 can be traced to other DNA sequences in this sample. The J gene is TRBJ2-7, the V gene TRBV7-8; perhaps TRBD1 as D (6 bases). In germline, CDR1 is SGHVS, CDR2 FQNEAQ. CDR3 size: 13 residues. The CDR3 DNA is TGTGCTAGCAGCGCGAGGACAGCATACGAGCAGTACGTC. This sequence encodes CASSARTAYEQYV.

The chain links TRBV28 to TRBJ1-5; tentative D call: TRBD1 (6 bases). Trimming cost V 1 base and J 3 bases, with 13 bases left between them. Looked up from germline, CDR1 is MDHEN and CDR2 is SYDVKM. The CDR3 length is 16 residues. CDR3 sequence (DNA): TGTGCCAGCAGTTTATCAGCGGACAGACCCAATCAGCCCCAGCATTTT. Translation: CASSLSADRPNQPQHF.

This chain joins TRBV10-3 and TRBJ2-7, with a possible D match to TRBD1 (6 bases). The V end was cut by 6 bases, the J end by 1 base, with 10 bases between. CDR3 length equals 13 residues. Germline V gene sequence: CDR1 ENHRY, CDR2 SYGVKD. The CDR3 DNA follows: TGTGCCATCAGGGAGGACAGTTCCTACGAGCAGTACTTC. Its translation is CAIREDSSYEQYF.

This chain uses TRBV7-9 with TRBJ2-5, with 7 nucleotides matching TRBD1. The length of the CDR3 is 14 residues. With V trimmed by 1 base and J by 5 bases, 4 bases remained unmatched. In germline, CDR1 is SEHNR, CDR2 FQNEAQ (reference sequence). In DNA form, the CDR3 reads TGTGCCAGCAGCTTAGTAAGGGGGCCGGAGACCCAGTACTTC. Its translation is CASSLVRGPETQYF.

CDR3 sequence (DNA): TGTGCCAGCAGCCCCCAGGGCAGGGTCAGTCGTAATGAGCAGTTCTTC. Translation: CASSPQGRVSRNEQFF. The V call is TRBV5-4, the J call TRBJ2-1, with D possibly being TRBD1 (5 bases). This CDR3 is built from 16 residues. V was cut by 4 bases and J by 7 bases, with 21 bases left in between. Per germline, CDR1 SGHNT and CDR2 YYREEE (reference sequence).

This clone was counted between two and nine times. The chain combines TRBV5-1 with TRBJ1-6; 8 bases agree with TRBD1. V trimming: 0 bases; J trimming: 7 bases; junction bases outside the gene matches: 0. Germline V CDR1 and CDR2: SGHRS, YFSETQ. This CDR3 region has 14 residues. The CDR3 DNA reads as TGCGCCAGCAGCTTGGGACAGGGGAATTCACCCCTCCACTTT. Amino acid sequence: CASSLGQGNSPLHF.

V usage is TRBV2 and J usage is TRBJ2-1; a weak D match, TRBD1 (6 bases). Germline lookup yields CDR1 SNHLY and CDR2 FYNNEI. V was pared by 6 bases and J by 7 bases, with 28 bases between. The CDR3 has 18 amino acids. DNA of the CDR3: TGTGCCAGCAGCGTTTCAGCCACCGGTACAGGGTTTCGAAATGAGCAGTTCTTC. Encoded protein: CASSVSATGTGFRNEQFF.

This chain connects TRBV3-1 (or the pseudogene TRBV3-2) to TRBJ2-2; D ambiguous. Trimming removed 4 bases from V and 6 bases from J, with 6 bases in between. This CDR3 comprises 12 residues. Germline V gene lookup returns CDR1 LGHDT and CDR2 YNNKEL (reference sequence). This chain's CDR3 is CASSPLAGELFF. The CDR3 DNA is TGTGCCAGCAGCCCGTTAGCCGGGGAGCTGTTTTTT.

The genes are TRBV6-5 and TRBJ2-5; 12 bases fit TRBD1. The CDR3 covers 15 residues. V lost 5 bases and J lost 5; bases outside the gene matches: 6. Germline V gene data show CDR1 as MNHEY and CDR2 as SVGAGI. CDR3 sequence reads: CASSRDRGRGETQYF. The CDR3 bases are TGTGCCAGCAGTAGGGACAGGGGGCGAGGGGAGACCCAGTACTTC.

This clone has just a few counts. V gene TRBV2 combines with J gene TRBJ1-5; a weak D match, TRBD1 (5 bases). The germline V gene encodes CDR1 SNHLY and CDR2 FYNNEI. Trimming cost V 6 bases and J 9 bases, with 12 bases left between them. CDR3 length equals 12 residues. DNA of the CDR3: TGTGCCAGCAGCGAGGGGAGGGGGCCCCAGCATTTT. Translation gives CASSEGRGPQHF.

This clone has ten or more counts. This chain uses TRBV28 with TRBJ1-1; 8 bases are shared with TRBD1. Germline lookup yields CDR1 MDHEN and CDR2 SYDVKM. After removal of 5 bases from V and 0 bases from J, the junction contained 5 bases not matched to a gene. The CDR3 extends over 15 amino acids. Here the CDR3 DNA reads TGTGCCAGCAGTGTCAAGACAGGGGTGAACACTGAAGCTTTCTTT. Translated: CASSVKTGVNTEAFF.

There are a few counts of this clone. V usage is TRBV27 and J usage is TRBJ1-2; no reliable D call. V gave up 3 bases and J gave up 7 bases, with 12 bases separating them. This CDR3 is built from 13 residues. From germline, CDR1 is MNHEY and CDR2 SMNVEV (reference sequence). Here the CDR3 DNA reads TGTGCCAGCAGTTTTCTGGGGAGGGTTGGCTACACCTTC. This encodes CASSFLGRVGYTF.

This chain uses TRBV9 with TRBJ1-1; the D is unclear. The CDR3 spans 14 residues. V gave up 3 bases and J gave up 0 bases, with 9 bases separating them. CDR1 SGDLS and CDR2 YYNGEE come from the germline V gene. The CDR3 loop reads CASSAYSMNTEAFF. CDR3 bases: TGTGCCAGCAGCGCCTATTCGATGAACACTGAAGCTTTCTTT.

This chain connects TRBV6-5 to TRBJ1-2, with TRBD1 as a possible D gene (6 bases). Trimming took 6 bases from V and 6 from J, leaving 17 bases between them. Germline V CDR1 and CDR2: MNHEY, SVGAGI. This CDR3 region has 14 residues. The CDR3 DNA follows: TGTGCCAGCAGGGAGTCAGGGGTGTTCGATGGCTACACCTTC. It yields the protein CASRESGVFDGYTF.

The chain is built from TRBV28 and TRBJ2-1, with a weak D call TRBD2 (6 bases). CDR1 MDHEN and CDR2 SYDVKM come from the germline V gene. V lost 3 bases, J lost 0 bases, and 9 bases lay in between. The CDR3 totals 15 residues. The CDR3 reads CASSFRRASYNEQFF. For the CDR3, the DNA is TGTGCCAGCAGTTTCAGGAGGGCCTCCTACAATGAGCAGTTCTTC.

The chain links TRBV19 to TRBJ2-5; TRBD1 matches at 8 bases. With V trimmed by 5 bases and J by 5 bases, 4 bases remained unmatched. Germline V CDR1 and CDR2: LNHDA, SQIVND (reference sequence). This CDR3 contains 13 residues. The CDR3, as DNA: TGTGCCAGTAGTTCAAGACAGGGGGAGACCCAGTACTTC. Its protein is CASSSRQGETQYF.

The J gene is TRBJ2-5, the V gene TRBV18; 9 nucleotides align to TRBD2. Germline V gives CDR1 KGHSH, CDR2 LQKENI. The CDR3 is made up of 16 amino acids. Unmatched junction bases numbered 6, after V lost 3 bases and J lost 1 base. The CDR3 DNA reads TGTGCCAGCTCACCCGCCGCTAGCGGGATCCAAGAGACCCAGTACTTC. It codes for CASSPAASGIQETQYF. Looking up the rest from reference TRBV18 and TRBJ2-5 gives the full variable domain: NAGVMQNPRHLVRRRGQEARLRCSPMKGHSHVYWYRQLPEEGLKFMVYLQKENIIDESGMPKERFSAEFPKEGPSILRIQQVVRGDSAAYFCASSPAASGIQETQYFGPGTRLLVL.

The count of this clone is one. The genes are TRBV9 and TRBJ2-7, with D maybe TRBD1 (5 bases). With 3 bases removed from V and 2 bases from J, the gap between germline ends came to 9 bases. This CDR3 has 13 residues. Germline CDR1 is SGDLS and CDR2 is YYNGEE. This chain's CDR3 is CASSAQGAYEQYF. CDR3 DNA sequence: TGTGCCAGCAGCGCCCAGGGTGCCTACGAGCAGTACTTC. The whole variable domain, filled in from reference TRBV9 and TRBJ2-7, reads DSGVTQTPKHLITATGQRVTLRCSPRSGDLSVYWYQQSLDQGLQFLIQYYNGEERAKGNILERFSAQQFPDLHSELNLSSLELGDSALYFCASSAQGAYEQYFGPGTRLTVT.

The chain uses TRBV19 and TRBJ2-1, with D tentatively TRBD1 (6 bases). Looked up from germline, CDR1 is LNHDA and CDR2 is SQIVND (reference sequence). The CDR3 extends over 12 amino acids. V was cut by 7 bases and J by 6 bases, with 10 bases left in between. The CDR3 here is CASMQGINEQFF. The CDR3 DNA reads TGTGCCAGTATGCAGGGGATCAATGAGCAGTTCTTC. Using reference TRBV19 and TRBJ2-1 for the parts outside the CDR3, the full variable domain is DGGITQSPKYLFRKEGQNVTLSCEQNLNHDAMYWYRQDPGQGLRLIYYSQIVNDFQKGDIAEGYSVSREKKESFPLTVTSAQKNPTAFYLCASMQGINEQFFGPGTRLTVL.

The V gene is TRBV28, the J gene TRBJ1-1, with TRBD1 identical over 10 bases. CDR1 is MDHEN, CDR2 SYDVKM, per germline. Trimming at V came to 2 bases and at J to 2 bases, leaving 5 bases not matched to a gene. The CDR3 is 16 residues long. The CDR3 nucleotides are TGTGCCAGCAGTTTAAGACAGGGGGCTGGTAACACTGAAGCTTTCTTT. Its translation is CASSLRQGAGNTEAFF.

The chain has TRBV19 and TRBJ1-2; no clear D gene. The CDR3 loop spans 13 amino acids. Trimming took 2 bases from V and 4 from J, leaving 8 bases between them. Germline V gives CDR1 LNHDA, CDR2 SQIVND (reference sequence). The CDR3 region is CASSITKSYGYTF. CDR3 DNA: TGTGCCAGTAGTATAACGAAGAGCTATGGCTACACCTTC. Combining the CDR3 with reference TRBV19 and TRBJ1-2 gives the whole variable domain DGGITQSPKYLFRKEGQNVTLSCEQNLNHDAMYWYRQDPGQGLRLIYYSQIVNDFQKGDIAEGYSVSREKKESFPLTVTSAQKNPTAFYLCASSITKSYGYTFGSGTRLTVV.